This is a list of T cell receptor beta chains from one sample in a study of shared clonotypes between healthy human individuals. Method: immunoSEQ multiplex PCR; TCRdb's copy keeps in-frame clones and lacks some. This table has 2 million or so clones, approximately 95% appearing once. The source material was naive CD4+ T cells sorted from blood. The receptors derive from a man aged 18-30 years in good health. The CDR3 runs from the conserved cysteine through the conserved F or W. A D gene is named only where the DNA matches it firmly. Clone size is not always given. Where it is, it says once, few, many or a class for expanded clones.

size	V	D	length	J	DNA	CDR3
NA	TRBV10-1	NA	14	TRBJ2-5	TGCGCCAGCAGTAAAGACAGATTACAAGAGACCCAGTACTTC	CASSKDRLQETQYF
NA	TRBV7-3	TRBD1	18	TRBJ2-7	TGTGCCAGCAGCCCAACCCAAACGGGACAGCTGGGCTCCTACGAGCAGTACTTC	CASSPTQTGQLGSYEQYF
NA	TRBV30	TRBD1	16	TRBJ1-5	TGTGCCTGGAGTTGGGGTGGTGACAGGGGGCTTCAGCCCCAGCATTTT	CAWSWGGDRGLQPQHF
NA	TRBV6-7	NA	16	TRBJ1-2	TGTGCCAGCAGTTACCCTAACGGGGGAGCTAACTATGGCTACACCTTC	CASSYPNGGANYGYTF
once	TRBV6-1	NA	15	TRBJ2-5	TGTGCCAGCATGCCCCAGGGGGTAGCGGGAGAGACCCAGTACTTC	CASMPQGVAGETQYF
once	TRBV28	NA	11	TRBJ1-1	TGTGCCAGCATCTCGGGAACTGAAGCTTTCTTT	CASISGTEAFF
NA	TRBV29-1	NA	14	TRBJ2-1	TGCAGCGTTGTACCGGGCAAGGGCGGAAATGAGCAGTTCTTC	CSVVPGKGGNEQFF
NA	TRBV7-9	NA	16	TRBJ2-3	TGTGCCAGCAGCTTAGTCCTAGCCCTTAGCACAGATACGCAGTATTTT	CASSLVLALSTDTQYF
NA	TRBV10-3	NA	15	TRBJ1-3	TGTGCCATCAGCGAGTCACAGTTCCAGGGTAGCCCCATATATTTT	CAISESQFQGSPIYF
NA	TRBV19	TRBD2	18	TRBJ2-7	TGTGCCAGTAGTGGTCTGGGACAGTGGGCTAGCGGGAGGAACGAGCAGTACTTC	CASSGLGQWASGRNEQYF
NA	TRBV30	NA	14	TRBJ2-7	TGTGCCTGGAGGTCTGGGGGCCCGTCCTACGAGCAGTACTTC	CAWRSGGPSYEQYF
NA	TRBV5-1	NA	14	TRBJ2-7	TGCGCCAGCAGCTTGGGGCTAGGTTCCTACGAGCAGTACTTC	CASSLGLGSYEQYF